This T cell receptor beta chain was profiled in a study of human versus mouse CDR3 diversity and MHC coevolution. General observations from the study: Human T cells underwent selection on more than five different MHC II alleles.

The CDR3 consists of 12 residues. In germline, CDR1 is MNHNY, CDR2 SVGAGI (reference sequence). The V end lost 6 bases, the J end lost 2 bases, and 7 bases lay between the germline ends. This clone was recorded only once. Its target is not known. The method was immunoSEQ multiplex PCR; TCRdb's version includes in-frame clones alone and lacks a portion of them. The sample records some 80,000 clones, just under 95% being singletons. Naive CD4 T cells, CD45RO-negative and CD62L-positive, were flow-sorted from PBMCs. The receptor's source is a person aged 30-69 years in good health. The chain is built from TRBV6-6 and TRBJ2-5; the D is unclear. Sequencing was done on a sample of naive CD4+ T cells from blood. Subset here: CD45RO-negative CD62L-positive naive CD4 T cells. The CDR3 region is CASSPQQETQYF. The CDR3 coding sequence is TGTGCCAGCAGCCCCCAGCAAGAGACCCAGTACTTC.